This TCR beta chain was profiled in a study of blood T cells in healthy people across ages. It was with a sample-barcoded 5' primer and a J-beta primer mix that a second PCR of about 6 to 12 cycles was run. TCRdb analysed the 5' RACE reads with MiXCR anew, one entry per CDR3 protein. The sample holds about a million distinct CDR3 sequences; roughly 48% are singletons and the top ten take around 15%. The CDR3 has 13 residues. In the case of this clonotype: One junction end does not reproduce the germline sequence, and a read error may be involved.

Specimen: blood. This chain joins TRBV12-3 or TRBV12-4 and TRBJ2-2; D gene ambiguous. The source is a man aged 25 to 40 in good health. The CDR3 loop reads CASGSANAGELFF. The CDR3 nucleotides read TGTGCCAGTGGTTCAGCGAACGCCGGGGAGCTGTTTTTT.